This T cell receptor beta chain stems from a study of blood T cell repertoires in COVID-19. Study summary: Whether acute or convalescent, the COVID-19 samples came from the United States, Italy and Spain. The cDNA or gDNA used as material had been derived from T cells, B-cell-depleted T cells, or PBMCs.

V gave up 5 bases and J gave up 3 bases; unmatched junction bases: 10. This CDR3 spans 17 amino acids. CDR1 and CDR2 from the germline V gene are MDHEN and SYDVKM. Original data processing: Cell counts per sample came from amplifying reference gene primers. Some clones are missing from TCRdb's copy, which holds only in-frame ones; the method was immunoSEQ multiplex PCR. V and J calls and clone size come straight from that table; D and trimming were deduced from the DNA. The sample lists 200,000 to 300,000 clones, approximately 84% occurring once. The TCR originated in a middle-aged man with acute or convalescent COVID-19. The V call is TRBV28, the J call TRBJ2-6; 7 bases line up with TRBD2. The sample taken for sequencing was peripheral blood. The CDR3 sequence: CASSPQRGGFGANVLTF. The CDR3 bases are TGTGCCAGCAGTCCCCAGAGGGGAGGGTTTGGGGCCAACGTCCTGACTTTC.